These 25 T cell receptor beta chains share one sample of origin, sequenced in a study of T cell repertoires in cytomegalovirus infection (dated by TCRdb to the late 2010s). Data came from an Illumina HiSeq 1500. The public reads were reanalyzed by TCRdb: fastp trimming at Q25, MiXCR alignment, in-frame beta chains only. Each entry is one CDR3 protein sequence, shown with its most common DNA and genes. Across this sample there are around 750,000 distinct CDR3 sequences, with around a third seen only once. The ten most abundant clones make up roughly 12% of the sample. Which antigens these TCRs recognize remains unknown. Explained via the paper, the treatment or condition label denotes: in vitro stimulation with specific CMV peptide epitopes to enrich CMV-specific T cells. The sequences come from cultured CD8+ T cells from PBMCs, collected from culture after CMV antigen stimulation. These TCRs come from a human donor in good health (CMV status not recorded). Some clones in this sample may be carry-over from other donors' samples.

This clonotype was recorded once. This chain joins TRBV5-1 and TRBJ2-1; tentative D call: TRBD2 (7 bases). The V and J ends lost 4 bases and 7 bases respectively, with 15 bases between them. This CDR3 spans 14 amino acids. CDR1 and CDR2 (germline): SGHRS, YFSETQ. For the CDR3, the DNA is TGCGCCAGCAGCCCGGGGGGCCAGAAGAATGAGCAGTTCTTC. It yields the protein CASSPGGQKNEQFF.

This clonotype was seen a handful of times. V gene TRBV12-3 or TRBV12-4 combines with J gene TRBJ2-2; TRBD2 might be the D (7 bases). The length of the CDR3 is 17 residues. V lost 7 bases and J 4 bases, leaving 22 bases between the germline ends. DNA of the CDR3: TGTGCCAGCACCCTAAGGGGGGGCGAGGGTGGCACCGGGGAGCTGTTTTTT. It encodes CASTLRGGEGGTGELFF.

This sequence joins TRBV19 and TRBJ2-5, with D unclear. The germline V gene encodes CDR1 LNHDA and CDR2 SQIVND (reference sequence). The CDR3 extends over 16 amino acids. V lost 2 bases and J lost 2, with 15 bases in between. The CDR3 spells CASSIRGWQVQETQYF. DNA for the CDR3: TGTGCCAGTAGTATAAGAGGTTGGCAGGTTCAAGAGACCCAGTACTTC.

This clonotype has a count of ten or more. This chain's CDR3 is CASSCDLLAGGPETQYF. The DNA for the CDR3 is TGTGCCAGCAGCTGCGATTTACTAGCGGGGGGGCCGGAGACCCAGTACTTC. V is TRBV7-6 and J is TRBJ2-5, with TRBD2 identical over 13 bases. V shed 4 bases and J 5 bases; nucleotides not matched to a gene: 10. The CDR3 has 17 amino acids. Germline CDR1 SGHVS, CDR2 FNYEAQ.

There are a few counts of this clonotype. The rearrangement joins TRBV6-5 to TRBJ2-2; D call uncertain. Trimming stripped 0 bases from V and 9 bases from J, with 11 bases between. The CDR3 contains 14 residues. Germline CDR1 MNHEY, CDR2 SVGAGI. Here the CDR3 DNA reads TGTGCCAGCAGTTACTCGGTCGGTACCAGGGAGCTGTTTTTT. Translation: CASSYSVGTRELFF.

On this clonotype itself: One junction end disagrees with the germline gene, perhaps due to a read error. The chain recombines TRBV5-6 with TRBJ2-2; TRBD2 agrees at 16 bases. The CDR3 runs 17 residues. Germline V gene lookup returns CDR1 SGHDT and CDR2 YYEEEE. The CDR3 loop reads CVSSQGLAGGRFRELFF. The CDR3 DNA reads as TGTGTCAGCAGCCAGGGACTAGCGGGGGGGCGATTCCGGGAGCTGTTTTTT.

This clonotype was seen at least ten times. The V and J genes are TRBV12-3 or TRBV12-4 and TRBJ1-1, with unresolved D. Trimming shortened V by 4 bases and J by 1 base, and 13 bases separated the two germline ends. The CDR3 has 15 amino acids. CDR3 coding DNA: TGTGCCAGCAGTTACGCCTCAAGATGGAACACTGAAGCTTTCTTT. Translated, it gives CASSYASRWNTEAFF.

The rearrangement joins TRBV6-1 to TRBJ2-4, with D possibly matching TRBD1 (5 bases). From germline, CDR1 is MNHNS and CDR2 SASEGT. Trimming stripped 7 bases from V and 15 bases from J, with 25 bases between. This CDR3 comprises 14 residues. The CDR3 DNA is TGTGCCAGCATCTTGACAGCCAGTCATGTGGATCGGTACTTC. Protein product: CASILTASHVDRYF.

This clonotype has only a few counts. The V gene is TRBV7-8, the J gene TRBJ1-5, with no clear D. CDR3 length: 15 amino acids. The V gene's germline CDR1 is SGHVS and CDR2 FQNEAQ. The V end lost 1 base, the J end lost 3 bases, and 10 bases lay between the germline ends. CDR3 DNA: TGTGCCAGCAGCTTAGGCTCAGGCTACAATCAGCCCCAGCATTTT. Protein product: CASSLGSGYNQPQHF.

The V call is TRBV6-5, the J call TRBJ2-3, with a possible D match to TRBD2 (7 bases). V shed 2 bases and J shed 4 bases, with 16 bases lying between them. The CDR3 runs 16 residues. Germline V gene data show CDR1 as MNHEY and CDR2 as SVGAGI. The CDR3 spells CASSYDPRGGSDTQYF. CDR3 sequence (DNA): TGTGCCAGCAGTTACGACCCTAGGGGGGGCTCAGATACGCAGTATTTT.

This clonotype has a handful of counts. V gene TRBV11-3 combines with J gene TRBJ2-2, with a tentative D call TRBD2 (6 bases). V shed 3 bases and J shed 6 bases, with 14 bases lying between them. The germline gives CDR1 SGHNT, CDR2 YENEEA. The CDR3 extends over 15 amino acids. The CDR3 spells CASSLTRGFSGELFF. DNA of the CDR3: TGTGCCAGCAGCTTGACTAGGGGTTTTTCCGGGGAGCTGTTTTTT.

The V gene is TRBV11-2, the J gene TRBJ1-2; a weak D match, TRBD1 (6 bases). The V gene lost 4 bases and the J gene lost 5 bases, with 17 bases spanning the gap. This CDR3 region has 15 residues. Looked up from germline, CDR1 is SGHAT and CDR2 is FQNNGV. CDR3 sequence (DNA): TGTGCCAGCAGCTCAATGAAGGGACATCATTATGGCTACACCTTC. This sequence encodes CASSSMKGHHYGYTF. The full variable domain, with the rest looked up from reference TRBV11-2 and TRBJ1-2, is EAGVAQSPRYKIIEKRQSVAFWCNPISGHATLYWYQQILGQGPKLLIQFQNNGVVDDSQLPKDRFSAERLKGVDSTLKIQPAKLEDSAVYLCASSSMKGHHYGYTFGSGTRLTVV.

This chain uses TRBV12-5 with TRBJ1-5; D possibly corresponds to TRBD1 (6 bases). In germline, CDR1 is LGHNT, CDR2 FRNRAP. Deletions cut 4 bases from V and 3 bases from J, with 19 bases between. This CDR3 has 17 amino acids. The CDR3 loop is CASGSYPSGTTNQPQHF. Written as DNA, the CDR3 is TGTGCTAGTGGTTCCTACCCTTCCGGGACAACCAATCAGCCCCAGCATTTT.

The chain employs TRBV7-9 and TRBJ1-2; tentative D call: TRBD1 (5 bases). The CDR3 sequence is 14 residues long. Trimming took off 5 bases at V and 8 bases at J, with 18 bases between the two ends. The germline V gene has CDR1 SEHNR and CDR2 FQNEAQ (reference sequence). CDR3 nucleotides: TGTGCCAGCAGCCATCTTGGGGCAGGGACCGGCTACACCTTC. Translation: CASSHLGAGTGYTF.

This clonotype was seen only a few times. The chain carries TRBV6-2 or TRBV6-3 and TRBJ1-3, with D uncertain. The CDR3 sequence is 15 residues long. Germline CDR1 and CDR2: MNHEY and SVGEGT. Trimming took off 2 bases at V and 4 bases at J, with 12 bases between the two ends. The CDR3 here is CASSYEWSSGNTIYF. The CDR3 DNA is TGTGCCAGCAGTTACGAGTGGAGTAGCGGAAACACCATATATTTT.

The chain joins TRBV7-6 to TRBJ2-3, with D perhaps TRBD2 (6 bases). Germline loops: CDR1 SGHVS, CDR2 FNYEAQ. The CDR3 is made up of 16 amino acids. With 5 bases removed from V and 6 bases from J, the gap between germline ends came to 21 bases. In DNA form, the CDR3 reads TGTGCCAGCAGCCCTAGGAGGGAACACACACACGATACGCAGTATTTT. Amino acid sequence: CASSPRREHTHDTQYF.

The chain couples TRBV6-1 to TRBJ2-7; maybe TRBD2 (5 bases). The CDR3 spans 14 residues. Trimming removed 7 bases at V and 0 bases at J, with 13 bases between. Germline assignment: CDR1 MNHNS and CDR2 SASEGT. The CDR3: CASNQEGSSYEQYF. The CDR3 region has the DNA TGTGCCAGCAATCAGGAAGGGAGCTCCTACGAGCAGTACTTC.

This clonotype was recorded a few times. The V and J genes are TRBV6-6 and TRBJ2-2; D not certain. Germline V lookup: CDR1 MNHNY, CDR2 SVGAGI (reference sequence). The CDR3 covers 18 residues. With 3 bases removed from V and 2 bases from J, the gap between germline ends came to 19 bases. The chain's CDR3 is CASSYKQRLSHNTGELFF. As DNA, the CDR3 is TGTGCCAGCAGTTATAAACAGCGACTGAGCCACAACACCGGGGAGCTGTTTTTT.

The V gene is TRBV6-5, the J gene TRBJ2-5; tentatively, D is TRBD2 (6 bases). CDR3 length: 11 amino acids. V dropped 2 bases and J dropped 9 bases, with 7 bases sitting between them. Germline loops: CDR1 MNHEY, CDR2 SVGAGI. The CDR3 DNA is TGTGCCAGCAGTTACGGGGAGGCCCAGTACTTC. Translating gives CASSYGEAQYF.

The chain uses TRBV10-3 and TRBJ1-2; no definite D call. Germline V gene data show CDR1 as ENHRY and CDR2 as SYGVKD. V shed 5 bases and J shed 4 bases, with 14 bases lying between them. This CDR3 spans 14 amino acids. CDR3 DNA: TGTGCCATCAGTCACCCTGGAGACGGCTATGGCTACACCTTC. Protein: CAISHPGDGYGYTF.

This clonotype was counted between two and nine times. This chain links TRBV4-3 with TRBJ2-5; 9 bases match TRBD2. The CDR3 runs to 17 residues. The junction had 5 bases not matched to a gene; V was cut back by 0 bases and J by 0 bases. Germline-derived CDR1 and CDR2 are LGHNA and YSLEER. The chain's CDR3 is CASSQEWLAGDQETQYF. The DNA for the CDR3 is TGCGCCAGCAGCCAAGAATGGTTAGCGGGGGACCAAGAGACCCAGTACTTC.

This chain joins TRBV12-5 and TRBJ2-2; TRBD2 is a possible D gene (5 bases). The CDR3 length is 16 residues. The germline V and J ends were trimmed by 3 bases and 3 bases, with 14 bases remaining between them. The germline CDR1 and CDR2 sequences are LGHNT and FRNRAP. Here the CDR3 DNA reads TGTGCTAGTGGTTTCCAAACTAGTGAGGACACCGGGGAGCTGTTTTTT. As protein: CASGFQTSEDTGELFF. Together with reference TRBV12-5 and TRBJ2-2, the CDR3 gives the full variable domain: DARVTQTPRHKVTEMGQEVTMRCQPILGHNTVFWYRQTMMQGLELLAYFRNRAPLDDSGMPKDRFSAEMPDATLATLKIQPSEPRDSAVYFCASGFQTSEDTGELFFGEGSRLTVL.

V is TRBV11-3 and J is TRBJ2-3, with a tentative D call TRBD1 (5 bases). Trimming left V 1 base short and J 4 bases short, with 15 bases between. CDR1 and CDR2 (germline): SGHNT, YENEEA. The CDR3 covers 16 residues. CDR3 bases: TGTGCCAGCAGCTTAGGGAAAGGGGCATGGGCAGATACGCAGTATTTT. Residues: CASSLGKGAWADTQYF.

The V and J genes are TRBV3-1 and TRBJ2-5; tentative D call: TRBD2 (7 bases). The CDR3 covers 15 residues. Germline V lookup: CDR1 LGHDT, CDR2 YNNKEL (reference sequence). The V and J ends lost 0 bases and 4 bases respectively, with 12 bases between them. The CDR3 loop reads CASSQDGGPGETQYF. CDR3 DNA sequence: TGTGCCAGCAGCCAAGACGGGGGGCCTGGAGAGACCCAGTACTTC.

This clonotype was seen more than once but under ten times. CDR3 loop: CASSPLGDRGLYEQYF. The CDR3 nucleotides read TGTGCCAGCAGCCCACTGGGGGACAGGGGGCTCTACGAGCAGTACTTC. J is TRBJ2-7 and V is TRBV7-2; 12 bases fit TRBD1. J lost 3 bases, V lost 5 bases, and 8 bases had no gene match. Germline V gives CDR1 SGHTA, CDR2 FQGNSA. This CDR3 is built from 16 residues.